The 28 T cell receptor beta chains reported below all come from one sample, sequenced in a study of human T cells and chemical hapten exposure. Unfractionated whole blood served as the source for total RNA extraction. A single record per CDR3 protein comes from TCRdb applying MiXCR to the 5' RACE reads. The sample consists of about 81,000 distinct CDR3 sequences, roughly 8% of them appearing once. These receptors all stem from a male donor in good health.

This clonotype has at least ten counts. This sequence joins TRBV29-1 and TRBJ2-5, with D perhaps assigned TRBD1 or TRBD2 (5 bases each). Looked up from germline, CDR1 is SQVTM and CDR2 is ANQGSEA. V was clipped by 4 bases and J by 3 bases, with 12 bases between them. CDR3 length: 13 amino acids. In DNA form, the CDR3 reads TGCAGCGTTGTGGGGGACGAGGAAGAGACCCAGTACTTC. This gives the protein CSVVGDEEETQYF.

This clonotype was seen ten or more times. The rearrangement joins TRBV12-3 or TRBV12-4 to TRBJ2-7; no definite D call. V was cut by 3 bases and J by 4 bases, with 4 bases left in between. The CDR3 totals 11 residues. The CDR3 spells CASSFAYEQYF. CDR3 DNA sequence: TGTGCCAGCAGTTTCGCTTACGAGCAGTACTTC.

This rearrangement joins TRBV19 to TRBJ1-1, with D possibly TRBD1 on 5 matching bases. Germline lookup yields CDR1 LNHDA and CDR2 SQIVND (reference sequence). Trimming took off 3 bases at V and 11 bases at J, with 22 bases between the two ends. The CDR3 contains 15 residues. CDR3 in amino acids: CASSMILGPRGRAFF. The CDR3 region has the DNA TGTGCCAGTAGTATGATCTTGGGCCCAAGGGGACGGGCTTTCTTT.

The rearrangement joins TRBV7-3 to TRBJ2-2; D unresolved. Trimming removed 5 bases at V and 0 bases at J, with 7 bases between. This CDR3 has 14 residues. Germline V gene sequence: CDR1 SGHTA, CDR2 FQGTGA. CDR3 bases: TGTGCCAGCAGCGCGTTATCGAACACCGGGGAGCTGTTTTTT. The encoded protein is CASSALSNTGELFF.

This clonotype was observed a single time. The chain recombines TRBV18 with TRBJ2-7, with D tentatively TRBD1 (6 bases). V lost 5 bases and J lost 3, with 14 bases in between. The CDR3 spans 14 residues. Germline V gene lookup returns CDR1 KGHSH and CDR2 LQKENI. CDR3 in amino acids: CASSRSGVSYEQYF. CDR3 nucleotide sequence: TGTGCCAGCTCAAGGTCAGGGGTGAGCTACGAGCAGTACTTC.

Concerning this clonotype itself: A read error is possible here, since a much larger clone lies one base away. The chain carries TRBV12-5 and TRBJ2-1; 11 bases match TRBD2. CDR1 and CDR2 from the germline V gene are LGHNT and FRNRAP. This CDR3 comprises 13 residues. The CDR3, as DNA: TGTGCTAGTGGAGCTAGCGGGAGGAATGAGAAGTTCTTC. It specifies CASGASGRNEKFF.

There are many counts of this clonotype. J is TRBJ2-3 and V is TRBV27, with TRBD1 as a possible D gene (5 bases). Trimming shortened V by 2 bases and J by 4 bases, and 13 bases separated the two germline ends. This CDR3 comprises 15 residues. The germline V gene encodes CDR1 MNHEY and CDR2 SMNVEV (reference sequence). The CDR3 region has the DNA TGTGCCAGCAGTTTAGAAGGGGCCTCATCAGATACGCAGTATTTT. This codes for CASSLEGASSDTQYF.

The J gene is TRBJ1-4, the V gene TRBV5-4; D is ambiguous. The CDR3 has 14 residues. The V end lost 0 bases, the J end lost 3 bases, and 6 bases lay between the germline ends. Germline loops: CDR1 SGHNT, CDR2 YYREEE (reference sequence). The CDR3 loop reads CASSLERSNEKLFF. CDR3 DNA: TGTGCCAGCAGCTTGGAACGGTCTAATGAAAAACTGTTTTTT.

This clonotype was picked up a small number of times. The V call is TRBV9, the J call TRBJ2-7; D gene ambiguous. Trimming removed 0 bases at V and 1 base at J, with 8 bases between. This CDR3 comprises 14 residues. Germline CDR1 and CDR2: SGDLS and YYNGEE. This CDR3 reads CASSVGLTSYEQYF. CDR3 DNA sequence: TGTGCCAGCAGCGTAGGACTCACATCCTACGAGCAGTACTTC.

This sequence joins TRBV19 and TRBJ2-7; weak D call: TRBD2 (6 bases). V was trimmed by 3 bases and J by 7 bases, leaving 7 bases between them. CDR3 length: 11 residues. Germline loops: CDR1 LNHDA, CDR2 SQIVND (reference sequence). DNA of the CDR3: TGTGCCAGTAGTATGCGGGGAGAGCAGTACTTC. This sequence encodes CASSMRGEQYF.

Only a few counts were recorded for this clonotype. This chain connects TRBV15 to TRBJ1-6; no firm D call. With 5 bases removed from V and 5 bases from J, the gap between germline ends came to 16 bases. The V gene's germline CDR1 is LNHNV and CDR2 YYDKDF (reference sequence). The CDR3 extends over 16 amino acids. In DNA, the CDR3 is TGTGCCACCAGCCGCCGTGCCAAGACAAATAATTCACCCCTCCACTTT. This translates into CATSRRAKTNNSPLHF.

This clonotype has a count of ten or more. The rearrangement uses TRBV29-1 and TRBJ2-3; 9 bases match TRBD1. The CDR3 extends over 12 amino acids. Germline V gene data show CDR1 as SQVTM and CDR2 as ANQGSEA. Trimming cost V 8 bases and J 5 bases; bases outside gene matches: 5. The CDR3: CSLGQGIDTQYF. CDR3 bases: TGCAGCCTCGGACAGGGGATAGATACGCAGTATTTT.

The rearrangement joins TRBV11-2 to TRBJ2-1; D is tentatively TRBD1 or TRBD2 (5 bases each). The CDR3 totals 15 residues. CDR1 and CDR2 (germline): SGHAT, FQNNGV. Trimming pared 6 bases from V and 0 bases from J, leaving 12 bases between. In DNA form, the CDR3 reads TGTGCCAGCAGAAGGGACGCAAGCTCCTACAATGAGCAGTTCTTC. Its translation is CASRRDASSYNEQFF. Filled out from reference TRBV11-2 and TRBJ2-1, the complete variable domain reads EAGVAQSPRYKIIEKRQSVAFWCNPISGHATLYWYQQILGQGPKLLIQFQNNGVVDDSQLPKDRFSAERLKGVDSTLKIQPAKLEDSAVYLCASRRDASSYNEQFFGPGTRLTVL.

This sequence joins TRBV2 and TRBJ2-7; 9 bases agree with TRBD1. The junction had 6 bases not matched to a gene; V was cut back by 10 bases and J by 5 bases. CDR1 and CDR2 (germline): SNHLY, FYNNEI. The CDR3 is made up of 12 amino acids. The CDR3 reads CAIPTGGHEQYF. The CDR3 nucleotides read TGTGCCATTCCGACAGGGGGGCACGAGCAGTACTTC.

This clonotype has a count of ten or more. The gene calls are TRBV20-1 and TRBJ2-7, with unresolved D. V was trimmed by 1 base and J by 0 bases, leaving 7 bases between them. Germline CDR1 DFQATT, CDR2 SNEGSKA (reference sequence). The CDR3 spans 13 residues. The CDR3 is CSARGPHSYEQYF. CDR3 coding DNA: TGCAGTGCTAGAGGACCGCACTCCTACGAGCAGTACTTC.

This clonotype was seen ten or more times. The V call is TRBV12-3 or TRBV12-4, the J call TRBJ1-2; possibly TRBD1 for D (5 bases). Trimming pared 5 bases from V and 7 bases from J, leaving 17 bases between. The CDR3 is 14 residues long. CDR3 bases: TGTGCCAGCAGTCCATCTAGACAGTCCGGTGGCTACACCTTC. It codes for CASSPSRQSGGYTF.

This clonotype was counted many times. The chain couples TRBV2 to TRBJ2-7; 10 bases align to TRBD1. Losses at the gene ends were 1 base for V and 7 bases for J; bases not matched to a gene: 7. From germline, CDR1 is SNHLY and CDR2 FYNNEI. The CDR3 consists of 15 residues. Written as DNA, the CDR3 is TGTGCCAGCAGTGAAGAAGGGACAGGGGCCGGGGAGCAGTACTTC. It codes for CASSEEGTGAGEQYF.

The CDR3 here is CASSYYEGNQPQHF. CDR3 in DNA: TGTGCCAGCTCCTACTACGAAGGCAATCAGCCCCAGCATTTT. The J gene is TRBJ1-5, the V gene TRBV18; D gene unclear. Germline CDR1 and CDR2: KGHSH and LQKENI. V gave up 6 bases and J gave up 2 bases, with 11 bases separating them. The CDR3 is 14 residues long.

The chain links TRBV3-1 to TRBJ2-7; D is possibly TRBD2 (6 bases). The CDR3 length is 12 residues. V was clipped by 5 bases and J by 4 bases, with 9 bases between them. Germline CDR1 LGHDT, CDR2 YNNKEL (reference sequence). CDR3 region: CASSIGGYEQYF. CDR3 DNA sequence: TGTGCCAGCAGCATCGGGGGATACGAGCAGTACTTC.

The rearrangement uses TRBV6-5 and TRBJ2-5; the match to TRBD2 covers 8 bases. CDR1 and CDR2 (germline): MNHEY, SVGAGI. The CDR3 covers 14 residues. Germline trimming cut 7 bases from V and 2 bases from J; bases unmatched to any gene: 6. In nucleotides, the CDR3 is TGTGCCAGCACCCTAATAGCGGGACAAGAGACCCAGTACTTC. Its translation is CASTLIAGQETQYF.

This clonotype was detected a few times. Written as DNA, the CDR3 is TGCAGTGCTAGAGATCTAGGACGCTCGAACACTGAAGCTTTCTTT. Amino acid sequence: CSARDLGRSNTEAFF. The chain couples TRBV20-1 to TRBJ1-1; D call uncertain. V was trimmed by 0 bases and J by 1 base, leaving 12 bases between them. The length of the CDR3 is 15 residues. CDR1 DFQATT and CDR2 SNEGSKA come from the germline V gene (reference sequence).

This clonotype has a handful of counts. The V call is TRBV20-1, the J call TRBJ1-6, with D uncertain. The CDR3 has 11 residues. Trimming took 5 bases from V and 10 from J, leaving 9 bases between them. Germline-derived CDR1 and CDR2 are DFQATT and SNEGSKA (reference sequence). This CDR3 is CSAGLGSPLHF. The CDR3 bases are TGCAGTGCTGGACTTGGCTCACCCCTCCACTTT.

This clonotype was recorded many times. The gene calls are TRBV18 and TRBJ2-7, with D uncertain. CDR1 KGHSH and CDR2 LQKENI come from the germline V gene. Trimming removed 0 bases at V and 4 bases at J, with 10 bases between. The CDR3 sequence is 14 residues long. The CDR3 protein is CASSPPGSPYEQYF. In DNA form, the CDR3 reads TGTGCCAGCTCACCACCAGGTAGTCCTTACGAGCAGTACTTC.

This clonotype has only a few counts. This rearrangement joins TRBV20-1 to TRBJ2-7; a possible D gene is TRBD1 (5 bases). Looked up from germline, CDR1 is DFQATT and CDR2 is SNEGSKA (reference sequence). Trimming took off 4 bases at V and 6 bases at J, with 19 bases between the two ends. The CDR3 sequence is 14 residues long. CDR3 protein: CSAIEFGRASEQYF. As DNA, the CDR3 is TGCAGTGCTATCGAGTTCGGCAGGGCGAGCGAGCAGTACTTC.

The table lists this clonotype with many counts. The J gene is TRBJ2-7, the V gene TRBV29-1; TRBD2 aligns across 11 bases. The V and J ends lost 6 bases and 2 bases, in that order; junction bases with no gene match: 6. Germline V CDR1 and CDR2: SQVTM, ANQGSEA. The CDR3 extends over 14 amino acids. CDR3 coding DNA: TGCAGCGTCGAGGGACTAGCGGAGACCTACGAGCAGTACTTC. Its protein product is CSVEGLAETYEQYF.

This clonotype turned up a few times. The chain's CDR3 is CASSLRVDNEKLFF. As DNA, the CDR3 is TGTGCCAGCAGCTTAAGGGTGGATAATGAAAAACTGTTTTTT. V is TRBV7-2 and J is TRBJ1-4; D is unresolved. V was shortened by 2 bases and J by 4 bases, with 8 bases between the two germline ends. The CDR3 totals 14 residues. Germline V lookup: CDR1 SGHTA, CDR2 FQGNSA.

This clonotype was found a few times. The chain uses TRBV6-5 and TRBJ1-5, with a possible D match to TRBD1 (5 bases). The CDR3 sequence is 14 residues long. Per the germline V gene, CDR1 is MNHEY and CDR2 is SVGAGI. Trimming left V 5 bases short and J 7 bases short, with 15 bases between. The CDR3 DNA reads TGTGCCAGCAGTCTCCGGGGCCGGGGGCAGCCCCAGCATTTT. This translates into CASSLRGRGQPQHF.

There are a few counts of this clonotype. The chain is built from TRBV29-1 and TRBJ2-7; D is perhaps TRBD2 (5 bases). CDR1 SQVTM and CDR2 ANQGSEA come from the germline V gene. Trimming shortened V by 1 base and J by 1 base, and 11 bases separated the two germline ends. CDR3 length: 14 amino acids. CDR3 protein: CSVEVGRASYEQYF. The CDR3 DNA reads TGCAGCGTTGAAGTCGGGCGGGCGTCCTACGAGCAGTACTTC.